The T cell receptor (beta chain) described here comes from a study of PD-1 blockade in classical Hodgkin lymphoma. Findings of the study overall: Before treatment, complete responders showed about the same diversity as newly diagnosed patients. When set against healthy donors, newly diagnosed patients were reported to show lower baseline TCR diversity.

Germline assignment: CDR1 MDHEN and CDR2 SYDVKM. Trimming removed 0 bases at V and 5 bases at J, with 7 bases between. The CDR3 extends over 14 amino acids. Produced via immunoSEQ multiplex PCR; TCRdb's table is partial and in-frame only. The sample shows more than 45,000 clones, just under 75% of them seen only once. Every patient experienced relapse after autologous stem cell transplantation, and brentuximab vedotin exposure varied. In its sample, this clone was seen many times. Its antigen is currently unknown. The J gene is TRBJ2-2, the V gene TRBV28; D uncertain. The receptor comes from a human donor with classical Hodgkin lymphoma. The material sequenced was peripheral blood mononuclear cells (PBMCs), taken before the second cycle of nivolumab. The CDR3 loop reads CASSLWQETGELFF. CDR3 sequence (DNA): TGTGCCAGCAGTTTATGGCAGGAGACCGGGGAGCTGTTTTTT.